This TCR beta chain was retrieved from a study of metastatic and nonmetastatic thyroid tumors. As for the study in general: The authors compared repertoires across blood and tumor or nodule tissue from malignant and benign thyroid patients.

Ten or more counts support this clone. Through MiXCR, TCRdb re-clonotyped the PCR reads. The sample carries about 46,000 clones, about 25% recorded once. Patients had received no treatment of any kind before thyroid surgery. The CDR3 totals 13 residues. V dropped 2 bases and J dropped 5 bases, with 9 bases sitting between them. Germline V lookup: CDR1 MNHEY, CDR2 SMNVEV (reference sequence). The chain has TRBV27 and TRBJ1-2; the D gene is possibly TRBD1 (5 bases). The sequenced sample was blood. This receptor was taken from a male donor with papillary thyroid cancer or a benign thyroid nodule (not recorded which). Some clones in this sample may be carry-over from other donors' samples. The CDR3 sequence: CASSLIGTYGYTF. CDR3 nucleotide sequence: TGTGCCAGCAGTTTAATTGGGACTTATGGCTACACCTTC.